Each of the 19 T cell receptor beta chains below was sequenced from the same sample in a study of shared clonotypes between healthy human individuals. Produced via immunoSEQ multiplex PCR; TCRdb's table is partial and in-frame only. The table records some 530,000 clones, roughly 80% of them present only once. Sequenced: PBMCs. The receptors originated from a middle-aged woman in good health. Some clones in this sample may be carry-over from other donors' samples.

The J gene is TRBJ2-3, the V gene TRBV6-5; D possibly uses TRBD1 or TRBD2 (5 bases each). This CDR3 spans 13 amino acids. Germline CDR1 is MNHEY and CDR2 is SVGAGI. V gave up 6 bases and J gave up 0 bases, with 7 bases separating them. As DNA, the CDR3 is TGTGCCAGCAGGGGGACGAGCACAGATACGCAGTATTTT. Its protein is CASRGTSTDTQYF.

The chain couples TRBV4-1 to TRBJ1-3, with 10 bases lining up with TRBD1. The germline V gene has CDR1 MGHRA and CDR2 YSYEKL. The ends lost 4 bases at V and 4 bases at J; junction bases unmatched: 10. This CDR3 region has 17 residues. The DNA of the CDR3 is TGCGCCAGCAGCCCGAGGGAGACAGGGGGCTACGGAAACACCATATATTTT. Its translation is CASSPRETGGYGNTIYF.

This clone occurred a few times. A read error is possible here, since a much larger clone lies one base away. This specimen includes other DNA sequences encoding the same CDR3. CDR3 bases: TGTGCCAGCAGTGACTCCGCAGGGGGGTACGAGCAATACTTC. Amino acids: CASSDSAGGYEQYF. The V call is TRBV25-1, the J call TRBJ2-5; a possible D gene is TRBD1 (7 bases). Trimming cost V 3 bases and J 14 bases, with 22 bases left between them. Germline CDR1 and CDR2: MGHDK and SYGVNS. The CDR3 consists of 14 residues. The full variable domain, its missing parts supplied by reference TRBV25-1 and TRBJ2-5, is EADIYQTPRYLVIGTGKKITLECSQTMGHDKMYWYQQDPGMELHLIHYSYGVNSTEKGDLSSESTVSRIRTEHFPLTLESARPSHTSQYLCASSDSAGGYEQYFGPGTRLLVL.

Details on this clone: This likely traces to a read error, being one base from a far larger clone. V usage is TRBV7-2 and J usage is TRBJ1-4; 7 nucleotides line up with TRBD1. The CDR3 has 15 residues. From germline, CDR1 is SGHTA and CDR2 FQGNSA. CDR3 residues: CASSSGGETNEKLLF. CDR3 sequence (DNA): TGTGCCAGCAGCTCAGGGGGGGAAACTAATGAAAAACTGCTTTTT.

This clone occurred once. The CDR3 DNA is TGTGCCAGCAGCAGGGGACACCAGGGGACTGAAGCTTTCTTT. Amino acid sequence: CASSRGHQGTEAFF. This rearrangement joins TRBV13 to TRBJ1-1; TRBD1 is a possible D gene (6 bases). Per germline, CDR1 PRHDT and CDR2 FYEKMQ (reference sequence). Trimming took 5 bases from V and 5 from J, leaving 15 bases between them. The CDR3 loop spans 14 amino acids.

The chain is built from TRBV5-1 and TRBJ1-3; D uncertain. V lost 0 bases, J lost 8 bases, and 18 bases lay in between. CDR1 SGHRS and CDR2 YFSETQ come from the germline V gene. This CDR3 is 16 amino acids long. The CDR3 reads CASSLGQPLVGDTIYF. The CDR3 DNA is TGCGCCAGCAGCTTGGGGCAGCCGCTCGTGGGTGACACCATATATTTT.

A remark on this clone: Because the CDR3 is missing its conserved closing phenylalanine or tryptophan, this is likely a read error. The DNA is left out, because the CDR3 cannot be placed on it with certainty; the CDR3 is given as TCRdb lists it. The J gene is TRBJ2-7, the V gene TRBV27. A total of 13 residues make up the CDR3, ends included. Germline assignment: CDR1 MNHEY and CDR2 SMNVEV (reference sequence). The CDR3 loop reads CASSSMDSYEQHL.

The gene calls are TRBV28 and TRBJ1-2; D is undetermined. Trimming removed 5 bases at V and 8 bases at J, with 12 bases between. The CDR3 spans 12 residues. The germline V gene encodes CDR1 MDHEN and CDR2 SYDVKM. The DNA of the CDR3 is TGTGCCAGCAGTCAAGCCTCTCCGGGCTACACCTTC. Translation gives CASSQASPGYTF.

About this clone itself: This sequence is one base from a far larger clone and is likely a read error. This same CDR3 is encoded by further DNA sequences in the sample. The chain employs TRBV5-6 and TRBJ1-5; tentative D call: TRBD1 (5 bases). The CDR3 has 14 residues. Germline CDR1 reads SGHDT; CDR2 reads YYEEEE. CDR3 sequence (DNA): TGCGCCAGCAGCTTGGGGCCGGGAGAACAGCCCCAGCATTTT. Translated, it gives CASSLGPGEQPQHF.

With regard to this clone: With a far larger clone one base away, a read error is the likely cause. Other DNA sequences within the sample encode an identical CDR3. The chain has TRBV28 and TRBJ1-5; TRBD1 agrees at 9 bases. Germline V gene lookup returns CDR1 MDHEN and CDR2 SYDVKM. CDR3 length: 17 amino acids. CDR3 coding DNA: TGCGCCAGCAGGAGTACCGGGGACAGGGTCTCCGTTCAGCCCCAGCATTTT. Protein: CASRSTGDRVSVQPQHF.

This clone was seen ten or more times. J is TRBJ1-5 and V is TRBV5-6, with TRBD1 identical over 9 bases. This CDR3 has 15 amino acids. Trimming removed 3 bases from V and 4 bases from J; junction bases left unmatched: 5. Germline CDR1 reads SGHDT; CDR2 reads YYEEEE. DNA of the CDR3: TGTGCCAGCAGCTCGGGACAGGGACAAAATCAGCCCCAGCATTTT. Translated: CASSSGQGQNQPQHF.

With regard to this clone: The sample holds other DNA sequences that translate to the same CDR3. The rearrangement links TRBV7-9 to TRBJ1-4; D gene unclear. Trimming cost V 2 bases and J 8 bases, with 6 bases left between them. The germline gives CDR1 SEHNR, CDR2 FQNEAQ (reference sequence). This CDR3 has 12 residues. CDR3 coding DNA: TGTGCCAGCAGCTTACTTGGGGAAAAACTGTTTTTT. As protein: CASSLLGEKLFF.

The chain is built from TRBV5-1 and TRBJ2-7; tentatively, D is TRBD2 (5 bases). The V gene lost 4 bases and the J gene lost 6 bases, with 14 bases spanning the gap. Germline CDR1 SGHRS, CDR2 YFSETQ. This CDR3 has 13 amino acids. CDR3 nucleotide sequence: TGCGCCAGCAGCGGAGGAGGAGCCTCCGAGCAGTACTTC. This codes for CASSGGGASEQYF.

This clone was counted at least ten times. The rearrangement joins TRBV4-1 to TRBJ2-5, with D uncertain. The better agreement between TRBJ2-7 and the DNA end casts doubt on the J call. Germline V gene data show CDR1 as MGHRA and CDR2 as YSYEKL. The CDR3 is 13 residues long. The CDR3: CASSQLVGYEQYF. The CDR3 DNA is TGCGCCAGCAGCCAACTAGTGGGGTACGAGCAGTACTTC.

In the case of this clone: A much larger clonotype is one base distant, so this may be a read error. In the same sample, other DNA sequences code for this CDR3. The gene calls are TRBV28 and TRBJ2-3, with D uncertain. Germline CDR1 and CDR2: MDHEN and SYDVKM. V lost 3 bases, J lost 2 bases, and 15 bases lay in between. The CDR3 runs 16 residues. The CDR3 is CASSLSFGSPTDTQYF. CDR3 bases: TGTGCCAGCAGTTTGAGCTTTGGGTCTCCCACAGATACGCAGTATTTT.

The chain employs TRBV19 and TRBJ1-5; the match to TRBD1 covers 7 bases. The CDR3 runs to 14 residues. J was trimmed by 1 base and V by 6 bases; bases with no gene match: 3. Germline loops: CDR1 LNHDA, CDR2 SQIVND (reference sequence). The CDR3 loop reads CASRGQQSNQPQHF. The CDR3 DNA reads TGTGCCAGTAGGGGACAGCAAAGCAATCAGCCCCAGCATTTT.

The chain uses TRBV6-6 and TRBJ2-1; D gene uncertain. Trimming stripped 0 bases from V and 6 bases from J, with 15 bases between. From germline, CDR1 is MNHNY and CDR2 SVGAGI (reference sequence). CDR3 length: 16 amino acids. The CDR3 DNA is TGTGCCAGCAGTTACTCGACGTCCTCTCTTGGCAATGAGCAGTTCTTC. Amino acids: CASSYSTSSLGNEQFF.

This chain connects TRBV28 to TRBJ1-2, with 8 bases aligning to TRBD1. V lost 8 bases to trimming and J lost 4 bases; unmatched junction nucleotides: 9. The CDR3 runs to 14 residues. Germline lookup yields CDR1 MDHEN and CDR2 SYDVKM. Written as DNA, the CDR3 is TGTGCCAGCGCCTCAGGGGGCGTAGGCTATGGCTACACCTTC. Translated, it gives CASASGGVGYGYTF.

CDR3 sequence (DNA): TGTGCCAGCAGCTTCGACAGGGAGACTGAAGCTTTCTTT. Its protein product is CASSFDRETEAFF. J is TRBJ1-1 and V is TRBV2, with 7 nucleotides matching TRBD1. The CDR3 runs to 13 residues. Germline CDR1 and CDR2: SNHLY and FYNNEI. Trimming cost V 6 bases and J 5 bases; bases outside gene matches: 6.